Below, 27 T cell receptor beta chains from the same sample are listed, as sequenced in a study of blood T cell repertoires in COVID-19. Libraries were prepared by immunoSEQ multiplex PCR; TCRdb keeps only in-frame clonotypes and omits some of them. The sample consists of tens of thousands of clones, roughly 82% of them appearing once. Material: peripheral blood. These receptors came from a human donor in a cohort sampled during active COVID-19.

The chain joins TRBV7-8 to TRBJ2-5; D may be TRBD2 (7 bases). CDR1 is SGHVS, CDR2 FQNEAQ, per germline. The CDR3 has 16 residues. V was trimmed by 4 bases and J by 2 bases, leaving 17 bases between them. Written as DNA, the CDR3 is TGTGCCAGCAGCTGGCCCGATGAGGGGGGGCAAGAGACCCAGTACTTC. Its protein product is CASSWPDEGGQETQYF.

This clone has just one count. The rearrangement links TRBV6-5 to TRBJ2-3; TRBD1 agrees at 7 bases. CDR3 length equals 15 residues. Trimming removed 2 bases from V and 3 bases from J; junction bases left unmatched: 5. Germline V CDR1 and CDR2: MNHEY, SVGAGI. The CDR3 coding sequence is TGTGCCAGCAGTTACAGGGACAGACCTACAGATACGCAGTATTTT. As protein: CASSYRDRPTDTQYF.

The gene calls are TRBV19 and TRBJ1-5, with 9 nucleotides matching TRBD1. Looked up from germline, CDR1 is LNHDA and CDR2 is SQIVND (reference sequence). CDR3 size: 14 residues. Germline trimming cut 4 bases from V and 7 bases from J; bases unmatched to any gene: 5. CDR3 amino acids: CASSTTGGSQPQHF. CDR3 DNA: TGTGCCAGTAGTACAACAGGGGGCAGCCAGCCCCAGCATTTT. The complete variable domain, with remaining parts taken from reference TRBV19 and TRBJ1-5, reads DGGITQSPKYLFRKEGQNVTLSCEQNLNHDAMYWYRQDPGQGLRLIYYSQIVNDFQKGDIAEGYSVSREKKESFPLTVTSAQKNPTAFYLCASSTTGGSQPQHFGDGTRLSIL.

This chain uses TRBV5-1 with TRBJ1-1, with D possibly TRBD1 on 6 matching bases. The CDR3 covers 14 residues. The germline V gene encodes CDR1 SGHRS and CDR2 YFSETQ. V was clipped by 1 base and J by 5 bases, with 12 bases between them. The CDR3 spells CASSLSGGQTEAFF. CDR3 in DNA: TGCGCCAGCAGCTTGTCGGGGGGACAAACTGAAGCTTTCTTT. The whole variable domain, filled in from reference TRBV5-1 and TRBJ1-1, reads KAGVTQTPRYLIKTRGQQVTLSCSPISGHRSVSWYQQTPGQGLQFLFEYFSETQRNKGNFPGRFSGRQFSNSRSEMNVSTLELGDSALYLCASSLSGGQTEAFFGQGTRLTVV.

The chain uses TRBV3-1 (or the pseudogene TRBV3-2) and TRBJ2-7; weak D call: TRBD1 (6 bases). Germline V gene sequence: CDR1 LGHDT, CDR2 YNNKEL (reference sequence). This CDR3 is built from 14 residues. V dropped 2 bases and J dropped 3 bases, with 11 bases sitting between them. DNA of the CDR3: TGTGCCAGCAGCCAATTACAGGGTGGCTACGAGCAGTACTTC. It specifies CASSQLQGGYEQYF.

The chain couples TRBV4-2 to TRBJ1-3; D may be TRBD1 (5 bases). This CDR3 contains 17 residues. V gave up 5 bases and J gave up 0 bases, with 17 bases separating them. Germline V gene lookup returns CDR1 LGHNA and CDR2 YNFKEQ. The DNA for the CDR3 is TGTGCCAGCAGCTCACATCGCGGGACTAGCTCTGGAAACACCATATATTTT. It codes for CASSSHRGTSSGNTIYF.

V gene TRBV7-6 combines with J gene TRBJ2-5; D possibly corresponds to TRBD2 (7 bases). This CDR3 has 15 amino acids. The V end was cut by 1 base, the J end by 4 bases, with 13 bases between. Germline loops: CDR1 SGHVS, CDR2 FNYEAQ. CDR3 protein: CASSLGPRGGETQYF. The CDR3 DNA reads as TGTGCCAGCAGCTTAGGCCCTAGGGGGGGAGAGACCCAGTACTTC. The entire variable domain, with the rest obtained from reference TRBV7-6 and TRBJ2-5, is as follows: GAGVSQSPRYKVTKRGQDVALRCDPISGHVSLYWYRQALGQGPEFLTYFNYEAQQDKSGLPNDRFSAERPEGSISTLTIQRTEQRDSAMYRCASSLGPRGGETQYFGPGTRLLVL.

The rearrangement links TRBV5-5 to TRBJ2-1; TRBD1 agrees at 7 bases. Trimming removed 0 bases from V and 3 bases from J; junction bases left unmatched: 6. CDR1 and CDR2 from the germline V gene are SGHKS and YYEKEE (reference sequence). This CDR3 is built from 16 residues. For the CDR3, the DNA is TGTGCCAGCAGCTTGGAACAGGGGAATCTCTACAATGAGCAGTTCTTC. Encoded protein: CASSLEQGNLYNEQFF.

The chain joins TRBV3-1 (or the pseudogene TRBV3-2) to TRBJ2-7; maybe TRBD2 (5 bases). This CDR3 has 12 residues. CDR1 and CDR2 from the germline V gene are LGHDT and YNNKEL (reference sequence). The ends were cut back, 0 bases at V and 11 bases at J, with 11 bases in the middle. The CDR3 DNA reads TGTGCCAGCAGCCAAGAGGGCAGGAGGAAGTACTTC. Residues: CASSQEGRRKYF.

The rearrangement links TRBV24-1 to TRBJ1-4; TRBD1 is a possible D gene (6 bases). The CDR3 runs to 16 residues. V lost 3 bases to trimming and J lost 8 bases, with 18 bases between them. Germline assignment: CDR1 KGHDR and CDR2 SFDVKD. DNA for the CDR3: TGTGCCACCAGTGATCCACCGGGACCAGGGGAGGAAAAACTGTTTTTT. Translation gives CATSDPPGPGEEKLFF.

The chain employs TRBV18 and TRBJ2-7, with 13 bases identical to TRBD2. The V and J ends lost 3 bases and 4 bases, in that order; junction bases with no gene match: 9. The V gene's germline CDR1 is KGHSH and CDR2 LQKENI. CDR3 length: 17 residues. CDR3 DNA: TGTGCCAGCTCACCGCCTGGGACTAGCGGGAACTTGTACGAGCAGTACTTC. This encodes CASSPPGTSGNLYEQYF.

In its sample, this clone was seen once. The J gene is TRBJ1-5, the V gene TRBV6-6; 9 bases line up with TRBD1. Germline CDR1 is MNHNY and CDR2 is SVGAGI (reference sequence). J was trimmed by 1 base and V by 5 bases; bases with no gene match: 3. This CDR3 is 15 amino acids long. The chain's CDR3 is CASSPGTGSNQPQHF. In nucleotides, the CDR3 is TGTGCCAGCAGTCCCGGGACAGGGAGCAATCAGCCCCAGCATTTT.

The rearrangement links TRBV3-1 (or the pseudogene TRBV3-2) to TRBJ2-6, with a tentative D call TRBD1 (6 bases). Germline V lookup: CDR1 LGHDT, CDR2 YNNKEL (reference sequence). The V gene lost 4 bases and the J gene lost 0 bases, with 7 bases spanning the gap. The CDR3 extends over 15 amino acids. CDR3 nucleotides: TGTGCCAGCAGCCTAGGGGGCTCTGGGGCCAACGTCCTGACTTTC. This translates into CASSLGGSGANVLTF.

V gene TRBV28 combines with J gene TRBJ2-3; D is perhaps TRBD2 (6 bases). The CDR3 length is 15 residues. CDR1 MDHEN and CDR2 SYDVKM come from the germline V gene. Trimming took off 5 bases at V and 0 bases at J, with 12 bases between the two ends. DNA for the CDR3: TGTGCCAGCAGTCCCCCGGGGGTGAGCACAGATACGCAGTATTTT. Its protein is CASSPPGVSTDTQYF.

The CDR3 loop is CASSFSSGANVLTF. CDR3 sequence (DNA): TGTGCCAGCAGCTTCAGCTCTGGGGCCAACGTCCTGACTTTC. The chain couples TRBV7-9 to TRBJ2-6; D is uncertain. The germline CDR1 and CDR2 sequences are SEHNR and FQNEAQ (reference sequence). V was shortened by 3 bases and J by 0 bases, with 3 bases between the two germline ends. The CDR3 loop spans 14 amino acids.

This clone has more than one count but fewer than ten. The rearrangement joins TRBV6-6 to TRBJ2-7; D is ambiguous. The germline V and J ends were trimmed by 2 bases and 6 bases, with 8 bases remaining between them. Germline CDR1 and CDR2: MNHNY and SVGAGI (reference sequence). This CDR3 has 12 residues. CDR3: CASSYAVGEQYF. The CDR3 DNA is TGTGCCAGCAGTTACGCGGTTGGCGAGCAGTACTTC.

The gene calls are TRBV7-3 and TRBJ2-3; D is unresolved. The V and J ends lost 1 base and 0 bases respectively, with 5 bases between them. The V gene's germline CDR1 is SGHTA and CDR2 FQGTGA. CDR3 length equals 14 residues. In DNA, the CDR3 is TGTGCCAGCAGCTTAAGTGGCAGCACAGATACGCAGTATTTT. Amino acid sequence: CASSLSGSTDTQYF.

About this clone: This specimen includes other DNA sequences encoding the same CDR3. The chain joins TRBV5-1 to TRBJ2-3, with a weak D call TRBD1 (6 bases). The ends were cut back, 3 bases at V and 0 bases at J, with 8 bases in the middle. Germline CDR1 SGHRS, CDR2 YFSETQ. This CDR3 has 14 residues. The CDR3 loop reads CASSSGDSTDTQYF. CDR3 DNA sequence: TGCGCCAGCAGCTCAGGGGACAGCACAGATACGCAGTATTTT.

The rearrangement links TRBV2 to TRBJ2-7; D remains unclear. Germline CDR1 SNHLY, CDR2 FYNNEI. V was clipped by 8 bases and J by 5 bases, with 16 bases between them. This CDR3 region has 13 residues. This chain's CDR3 is CASCVYLGNEQYF. Written as DNA, the CDR3 is TGTGCCAGCTGTGTTTATTTGGGCAACGAGCAGTACTTC.

The chain has TRBV24-1 and TRBJ2-2; D might be TRBD1 (5 bases). CDR3 length equals 15 residues. V was trimmed by 5 bases and J by 7 bases, leaving 16 bases between them. The V gene's germline CDR1 is KGHDR and CDR2 SFDVKD. This CDR3 reads CATSAGQGVGGELFF. In DNA form, the CDR3 reads TGTGCCACCAGTGCTGGTCAGGGTGTCGGCGGGGAGCTGTTTTTT.

This sequence joins TRBV7-9 and TRBJ2-7, with TRBD2 matching over 7 bases. Germline lookup yields CDR1 SEHNR and CDR2 FQNEAQ (reference sequence). CDR3 length: 14 amino acids. With V trimmed by 5 bases and J by 2 bases, 6 bases remained unmatched. The CDR3, as DNA: TGTGCCAGCAGCCCCTCTAGCGGAACCTACGAGCAGTACTTC. Translating gives CASSPSSGTYEQYF.

This chain connects TRBV5-1 to TRBJ1-2; D is uncertain. CDR1 is SGHRS, CDR2 YFSETQ, per germline. Trimming cost V 5 bases and J 7 bases, with 9 bases left between them. This CDR3 has 11 residues. For the CDR3, the DNA is TGCGCCAGCAGACAGACCGGTGGCTACACCTTC. It yields the protein CASRQTGGYTF.

The gene calls are TRBV5-1 and TRBJ1-5; weak D call: TRBD1 (5 bases). CDR1 is SGHRS, CDR2 YFSETQ, per germline. V lost 7 bases and J 4 bases, leaving 15 bases between the germline ends. This CDR3 spans 14 amino acids. The CDR3 coding sequence is TGCGCCAGCGCGAAAGACAGTCGGAATCAGCCCCAGCATTTT. As protein: CASAKDSRNQPQHF.

This sequence joins TRBV28 and TRBJ1-2; tentative D call: TRBD1 (5 bases). Trimming removed 6 bases at V and 6 bases at J, with 14 bases between. The germline gives CDR1 MDHEN, CDR2 SYDVKM. The CDR3 runs to 13 residues. The chain's CDR3 is CASSPQGGDGYTF. CDR3 in DNA: TGTGCCAGCAGCCCCCAGGGAGGGGATGGCTACACCTTC.

The V gene is TRBV6-5, the J gene TRBJ2-1, with 10 bases aligning to TRBD2. The CDR3 runs to 15 residues. The trim removed 4 bases at V and 2 bases at J, leaving 2 bases unmatched. Germline V gives CDR1 MNHEY, CDR2 SVGAGI. In DNA, the CDR3 is TGTGCCAGCAGTTCGACTAGCGGGCCCTACAATGAGCAGTTCTTC. Translated: CASSSTSGPYNEQFF.

The chain combines TRBV4-1 with TRBJ2-2, with a weak D call TRBD1 (5 bases). This CDR3 region has 16 residues. Trimming removed 0 bases from V and 4 bases from J, with 12 bases in between. Per germline, CDR1 MGHRA and CDR2 YSYEKL. The CDR3 DNA is TGCGCCAGCAGCCAAGATCAGGGCCGGAGCACCGGGGAGCTGTTTTTT. Its protein product is CASSQDQGRSTGELFF.

The chain employs TRBV28 and TRBJ1-5; D is ambiguous. Germline V CDR1 and CDR2: MDHEN, SYDVKM. Deletions cut 6 bases from V and 1 base from J, with 16 bases between. The CDR3 is made up of 16 amino acids. The DNA for the CDR3 is TGTGCCAGCAGCCGAGACACCCCACAGAGCAATCAGCCCCAGCATTTT. It encodes CASSRDTPQSNQPQHF.